These T cell receptor beta chains were read from a single sample in a study of OX40 agonist ivuxolimab in advanced cancers. Produced via immunoSEQ multiplex PCR; TCRdb's table is partial and in-frame only. The data hold over 75,000 clones, with around 87% observed a single time. This sample comprised CD4+ or CD8+ T cells sorted from blood, obtained in a trial of the OX40 agonist ivuxolimab. Receptors originate from an adult with an advanced solid tumor such as melanoma, head and neck, liver or kidney cancer. Each CDR3 is given with its conserved first and last residue. Fields, in order: J gene, V gene, clone size, D gene, CDR3 protein, CDR3 DNA. The D gene is left open where the match is weak. Where a row states a size, it is once, few, many or the class of an expanded clone; other rows omit it.

TRBJ1-5,TRBV5-1,.,.,CASSLAGDRNQPQHF,TGCGCCAGCAGCTTGGCCGGAGACAGGAATCAGCCCCAGCATTTT
TRBJ2-1,TRBV5-8,.,.,CASSLGLNYNEQFF,TGTGCCAGCAGCTTAGGACTAAACTACAATGAGCAGTTCTTC
TRBJ2-2,TRBV7-6,.,TRBD1,CASSSRQGAITNTGELFF,TGTGCCAGCAGCTCAAGGCAGGGGGCCATCACGAACACCGGGGAGCTGTTTTTT
TRBJ1-5,TRBV28,.,.,CASSLGGDWNQPQHF,TGTGCCAGCAGTTTAGGGGGGGATTGGAATCAGCCCCAGCATTTT
TRBJ2-5,TRBV6-6,.,TRBD1,CASRDRVETQYF,TGTGCCAGCAGGGACAGGGTTGAGACCCAGTACTTC
TRBJ2-2,TRBV27,few,.,CASSLAGGNTGELFF,TGTGCCAGCAGTTTAGCCGGAGGGAACACCGGGGAGCTGTTTTTT
TRBJ1-1,TRBV2,few,TRBD1,CASSELYRGTEAFF,TGTGCCAGCAGTGAATTGTACAGGGGGACTGAAGCTTTCTTT
TRBJ1-1,TRBV9,.,.,CASSVAPGILNTEAFF,TGTGCCAGCAGCGTAGCCCCAGGGATATTGAACACTGAAGCTTTCTTT
TRBJ1-2,TRBV7-9,.,TRBD1,CASSPDRSYGYTF,TGTGCCAGCAGCCCGGACAGGTCGTATGGCTACACCTTC
TRBJ2-3,TRBV6-1,.,.,CASSLVRDERDTQYF,TGTGCCAGCAGTTTAGTTAGGGACGAAAGAGATACGCAGTATTTT
TRBJ2-1,TRBV29-1,.,TRBD2,CSVLGFAGGEQFF,TGCAGCGTTCTCGGGTTTGCGGGAGGTGAGCAGTTCTTC
TRBJ2-1,TRBV7-3,.,TRBD2,CASSASGSSYNEQFF,TGTGCCAGCAGCGCCAGCGGGAGCTCCTACAATGAGCAGTTCTTC
TRBJ1-2,TRBV19,.,.,CASRNRGPDYGYTF,TGTGCCAGTAGGAATCGGGGGCCGGACTATGGCTACACCTTC
TRBJ2-5,TRBV15,.,.,CATSQGFRETQYF,TGTGCCACCAGCCAAGGCTTCAGGGAGACCCAGTACTTC
TRBJ1-5,TRBV30,.,.,CAWSRAEGQPQHF,TGTGCCTGGAGCCGCGCCGAAGGCCAGCCCCAGCATTTT
TRBJ1-1,TRBV9,.,TRBD1,CASSPGGTGSTEAFF,TGTGCCAGCAGCCCGGGTGGGACAGGGAGCACTGAAGCTTTCTTT
TRBJ1-5,TRBV4-3,.,.,CASSQDLNGNQPQHF,TGCGCCAGCAGCCAAGACCTCAACGGTAATCAGCCCCAGCATTTT
TRBJ2-2,TRBV7-8,once,.,CASSLGRITGELFF,TGTGCCAGCAGCTTAGGCAGGATCACCGGGGAGCTGTTTTTT
TRBJ1-5,TRBV30,.,.,CAWSATSNQPQHF,TGTGCCTGGAGTGCGACTAGCAATCAGCCCCAGCATTTT
TRBJ2-7,TRBV2,.,TRBD1,CASSAPGQLYSYEQYF,TGTGCCAGCAGTGCCCCGGGACAGCTATACTCCTACGAGCAGTACTTC
TRBJ2-7,TRBV7-8,.,TRBD2,CASSLDLAGGSYEQYF,TGTGCCAGCAGCTTAGATCTAGCGGGAGGATCTTACGAGCAGTACTTC
TRBJ1-5,TRBV6-5,.,.,CASSYSHGNQPQHF,TGTGCCAGCAGTTACTCGCACGGGAATCAGCCCCAGCATTTT
TRBJ1-3,TRBV6-5,.,.,CASSIGRLSGNTIYF,TGTGCCAGCAGCATAGGACGGCTCTCTGGAAACACCATATATTTT
TRBJ1-3,TRBV7-2,.,.,CASSLQGSSGNTIYF,TGTGCCAGCAGCTTACAGGGTAGCTCTGGAAACACCATATATTTT
TRBJ2-3,TRBV25-1,.,TRBD2,CASSERRGGRGADTQYF,TGTGCCAGCAGTGAAAGGAGGGGCGGGAGGGGCGCAGATACGCAGTATTTT
TRBJ1-1,TRBV2,.,TRBD1,CASSETGQGNSEAFF,TGTGCCAGCAGTGAGACGGGACAGGGAAACTCTGAAGCTTTCTTT
TRBJ1-6,TRBV7-2,.,.,CASSLQGSYNSPLHF,TGTGCCAGCAGCTTACAGGGCTCCTATAATTCACCCCTCCACTTT